The rows below give T cell receptor beta chains drawn from one sample of a study of blood T cell repertoires in COVID-19. TCRdb's table, derived via immunoSEQ multiplex PCR, lists solely in-frame clones and lacks some. This table holds some 130,000 clones, around three quarters found once. Sequenced: peripheral blood. The receptors were sampled from an elderly man with acute or convalescent COVID-19. Each CDR3 is given with its conserved first and last residue. Fields, in order: J gene, CDR3 length, V gene, CDR3 protein.

J gene: TRBJ1-2; CDR3 length: 15; V gene: TRBV25-1; CDR3 protein: CASSGRKTGGYGYTF
J gene: TRBJ1-2; CDR3 length: 13; V gene: TRBV7-3; CDR3 protein: CASSLTARGGYTF
J gene: TRBJ1-2; CDR3 length: 16; V gene: TRBV6-6; CDR3 protein: CASSLLGTGFNYGYTF
J gene: TRBJ1-5; CDR3 length: 14; V gene: TRBV6-5; CDR3 protein: CASSPDRDNQPQHF
J gene: TRBJ2-7; CDR3 length: 14; V gene: TRBV3-1/TRBV3-2; CDR3 protein: CASSRLDRAFEQYF
J gene: TRBJ2-7; CDR3 length: 17; V gene: TRBV10-3; CDR3 protein: CAISPTPGQGSTYEQYF
J gene: TRBJ1-2; CDR3 length: 17; V gene: TRBV2; CDR3 protein: CASSQELLTVSNYGYTF
J gene: TRBJ2-7; CDR3 length: 16; V gene: TRBV10-3; CDR3 protein: CAISEGLADLSYEQYF
J gene: TRBJ1-2; CDR3 length: 12; V gene: TRBV24-1; CDR3 protein: CATSDPGEAYTF
J gene: TRBJ2-7; CDR3 length: 12; V gene: TRBV7-9; CDR3 protein: CASSLDFYEQYF
J gene: TRBJ2-1; CDR3 length: 12; V gene: TRBV5-5; CDR3 protein: CASSNWGTEQFF
J gene: TRBJ1-1; CDR3 length: 14; V gene: TRBV6-5; CDR3 protein: CASGVTGIGTEAFF
J gene: TRBJ1-5; CDR3 length: 13; V gene: TRBV11-2; CDR3 protein: CASSFQGNQPQHF
J gene: TRBJ2-5; CDR3 length: 13; V gene: TRBV19; CDR3 protein: CASNTGDLETQYF
J gene: TRBJ1-1; CDR3 length: 11; V gene: TRBV6-1; CDR3 protein: CASSESSEAFF
J gene: TRBJ1-5; CDR3 length: 15; V gene: TRBV2; CDR3 protein: CASSPWTGGNQPQHF
J gene: TRBJ2-7; CDR3 length: 16; V gene: TRBV5-4; CDR3 protein: CASSLRLGGSSYEQYF
J gene: TRBJ2-2; CDR3 length: 18; V gene: TRBV19; CDR3 protein: CASSIAPRGRTNTGELFF
J gene: TRBJ1-5; CDR3 length: 13; V gene: TRBV7-9; CDR3 protein: CASSLEGPQPQHF
J gene: TRBJ1-2; CDR3 length: 15; V gene: TRBV7-6; CDR3 protein: CASSLTGQGLSGYTF
J gene: TRBJ1-1; CDR3 length: 15; V gene: TRBV18; CDR3 protein: CASSLGKAENTEAFF
J gene: TRBJ2-7; CDR3 length: 15; V gene: TRBV7-8; CDR3 protein: CASSLIEAGTYEQYF
J gene: TRBJ2-1; CDR3 length: 17; V gene: TRBV28; CDR3 protein: CASSPRVLAGAYNEQFF
J gene: TRBJ2-7; CDR3 length: 15; V gene: TRBV5-1; CDR3 protein: CASSPGQILDYEQYF
J gene: TRBJ1-6; CDR3 length: 13; V gene: TRBV7-9; CDR3 protein: CASRSSYNSPLHF
J gene: TRBJ2-5; CDR3 length: 14; V gene: TRBV11-2; CDR3 protein: CASSPQGVQETQYF
J gene: TRBJ2-7; CDR3 length: 14; V gene: TRBV28; CDR3 protein: CASRGTSGGVEQYF
J gene: TRBJ1-6; CDR3 length: 16; V gene: TRBV9; CDR3 protein: CASSVAPDSRSSPLHF
J gene: TRBJ2-7; CDR3 length: 17; V gene: TRBV9; CDR3 protein: CASSDGSPGQGPGEQYF
J gene: TRBJ2-7; CDR3 length: 13; V gene: TRBV5-6; CDR3 protein: CASAREQPYEQYF
J gene: TRBJ2-3; CDR3 length: 16; V gene: TRBV7-3; CDR3 protein: CASSLRAFTSTDTQYF
J gene: TRBJ1-3; CDR3 length: 14; V gene: TRBV7-7; CDR3 protein: CASSPGGRGNTIYF
J gene: TRBJ1-2; CDR3 length: 15; V gene: TRBV7-2; CDR3 protein: CASRRGQTGTYGYTF
J gene: TRBJ2-1; CDR3 length: 15; V gene: TRBV5-4; CDR3 protein: CASSQAAGTYNEQFF
J gene: TRBJ2-3; CDR3 length: 14; V gene: TRBV19; CDR3 protein: CASSNPGNTDTQYF
J gene: TRBJ1-6; CDR3 length: 15; V gene: TRBV6-5; CDR3 protein: CASKGQDRGHSPLHF
J gene: TRBJ1-2; CDR3 length: 13; V gene: TRBV27; CDR3 protein: CASSTGVDYGYTF
J gene: TRBJ1-6; CDR3 length: 12; V gene: TRBV6-6; CDR3 protein: CASRGGSSPLHF
J gene: TRBJ1-2; CDR3 length: 15; V gene: TRBV5-1; CDR3 protein: CASSQGGGQTYGYTF
J gene: TRBJ1-4; CDR3 length: 13; V gene: TRBV2; CDR3 protein: CASRGISGEKLFF
J gene: TRBJ2-7; CDR3 length: 13; V gene: TRBV19; CDR3 protein: CASGRSGRYEQYF
J gene: TRBJ2-6; CDR3 length: 16; V gene: TRBV28; CDR3 protein: CASRTPGEAGANVLTF
J gene: TRBJ1-4; CDR3 length: 14; V gene: TRBV5-1; CDR3 protein: CASGPGQGNEKLFF
J gene: TRBJ1-3; CDR3 length: 15; V gene: TRBV5-1; CDR3 protein: CASSVGPGTGNTIYF
J gene: TRBJ2-1; CDR3 length: 14; V gene: TRBV2; CDR3 protein: CASTRDRGDDEQFF
J gene: TRBJ1-1; CDR3 length: 13; V gene: TRBV10-3; CDR3 protein: CAISLDSNTEAFF
J gene: TRBJ2-2; CDR3 length: 15; V gene: TRBV2; CDR3 protein: CASSGESANTGELFF